These T cell receptor beta chains were read from a single sample in a study of cytomegalovirus exposure and HLA in healthy donors. Profiled with immunoSEQ multiplex PCR; TCRdb holds only in-frame clones, not every one. The sample has some 110,000 clones, and its top ten clones hold about 3.8%. Sequencing used PBMCs. These receptors were collected from a man aged 30 to 45 in good health and CMV-seronegative. Each CDR3 is given with its conserved first and last residue. Fields, in order: D gene, J gene, V gene, CDR3 protein, CDR3 DNA. The D gene is left open where the match is weak.

D gene: -; J gene: TRBJ2-7; V gene: TRBV7-8; CDR3 protein: CASSLGQGGEQYF; CDR3 DNA: TGTGCCAGCAGCTTAGGTCAGGGTGGTGAGCAGTACTTC
D gene: -; J gene: TRBJ2-7; V gene: TRBV18; CDR3 protein: CASSPILLAPEEQYF; CDR3 DNA: TGTGCCAGCTCACCAATACTCCTAGCTCCTGAAGAGCAGTACTTC
D gene: TRBD1; J gene: TRBJ1-2; V gene: TRBV28; CDR3 protein: CASRGDRGFPLYGYTF; CDR3 DNA: TGTGCCAGCAGGGGGGACAGGGGGTTTCCTCTCTATGGCTACACCTTC
D gene: TRBD1; J gene: TRBJ1-3; V gene: TRBV25-1; CDR3 protein: CASSKTGSRNTIYF; CDR3 DNA: TGTGCCAGCAGTAAGACAGGGAGCCGAAACACCATATATTTT
D gene: -; J gene: TRBJ2-1; V gene: TRBV5-1; CDR3 protein: CASSLGERSNEQFF; CDR3 DNA: TGCGCCAGCAGCTTGGGCGAGAGGAGCAATGAGCAGTTCTTC
D gene: -; J gene: TRBJ2-5; V gene: TRBV9; CDR3 protein: CASSVGLTNPGTQYF; CDR3 DNA: TGTGCCAGCAGCGTAGGGCTCACCAACCCAGGGACCCAGTACTTC
D gene: TRBD2; J gene: TRBJ2-7; V gene: TRBV27; CDR3 protein: CASSIQGAGGYERYF; CDR3 DNA: TGTGCCAGCAGCATACAGGGAGCGGGGGGCTACGAGCGGTACTTC
D gene: -; J gene: TRBJ2-6; V gene: TRBV19; CDR3 protein: CASSTYSGANVLTF; CDR3 DNA: TGTGCCAGTTCAACCTATTCTGGGGCCAACGTCCTGACTTTC
D gene: TRBD1; J gene: TRBJ1-2; V gene: TRBV19; CDR3 protein: CASSRQGGLTGYTF; CDR3 DNA: TGTGCCAGCTCAAGACAGGGCGGTCTCACTGGCTACACCTTC
D gene: -; J gene: TRBJ1-2; V gene: TRBV12-5; CDR3 protein: CASGLVLKEQGGYTF; CDR3 DNA: TGTGCTAGTGGTTTGGTCCTGAAGGAACAGGGTGGCTACACCTTC
D gene: -; J gene: TRBJ2-6; V gene: TRBV2; CDR3 protein: CAGTTTGAGSSGANVLTF; CDR3 DNA: TGTGCCGGAACAACCACAGGGGCCGGGAGCTCTGGGGCCAACGTCCTGACTTTC
D gene: TRBD1; J gene: TRBJ2-7; V gene: TRBV14; CDR3 protein: CASRQGFSYEQYF; CDR3 DNA: TGTGCCAGTCGACAGGGATTTTCCTACGAGCAGTACTTC
D gene: -; J gene: TRBJ2-3; V gene: TRBV19; CDR3 protein: CASSITGVDTQYF; CDR3 DNA: TGTGCCAGTAGTATAACGGGGGTAGATACGCAGTATTTT
D gene: TRBD1; J gene: TRBJ2-2; V gene: TRBV7-2; CDR3 protein: CASSGTGGPTGELFF; CDR3 DNA: TGTGCCAGCAGCGGCACAGGGGGCCCCACCGGGGAGCTGTTTTTT
D gene: -; J gene: TRBJ1-2; V gene: TRBV6-1; CDR3 protein: CASSPREYGYTF; CDR3 DNA: TGTGCCAGCAGTCCCCGAGAATATGGCTACACCTTC
D gene: TRBD1; J gene: TRBJ2-7; V gene: TRBV5-6; CDR3 protein: CASSWRTGRYEQYF; CDR3 DNA: TGTGCCAGCAGCTGGAGGACAGGGAGGTACGAGCAGTACTTC
D gene: -; J gene: TRBJ2-1; V gene: TRBV6-1; CDR3 protein: CASFSRGDEQFF; CDR3 DNA: TGTGCCAGCTTCAGCAGGGGAGATGAGCAGTTCTTC
D gene: -; J gene: TRBJ1-4; V gene: TRBV18; CDR3 protein: CASSLGDTVSEKLFF; CDR3 DNA: TGTGCCAGCTCCCTAGGGGACACCGTCAGTGAAAAACTGTTTTTT
D gene: TRBD1; J gene: TRBJ2-1; V gene: TRBV5-4; CDR3 protein: CASSPGQGTYNEQFF; CDR3 DNA: TGTGCCAGCAGCCCGGGACAGGGAACATACAATGAGCAGTTCTTC
D gene: TRBD2; J gene: TRBJ2-1; V gene: TRBV19; CDR3 protein: CASSGWRGSSYNEQFF; CDR3 DNA: TGTGCCAGTTCTGGGTGGCGGGGGAGCTCCTACAATGAGCAGTTCTTC
D gene: TRBD2; J gene: TRBJ2-7; V gene: TRBV6-5; CDR3 protein: CASSTSGGAPYEQYF; CDR3 DNA: TGTGCCAGCAGTACTAGCGGGGGGGCACCCTACGAGCAGTACTTC
D gene: -; J gene: TRBJ1-1; V gene: TRBV14; CDR3 protein: CASSQGFGREAFF; CDR3 DNA: TGTGCCAGCAGCCAAGGGTTCGGCAGGGAAGCTTTCTTT
D gene: TRBD2; J gene: TRBJ2-5; V gene: TRBV2; CDR3 protein: CASSDQAGGGETQYF; CDR3 DNA: TGTGCCAGCAGTGATCAGGCGGGGGGAGGAGAGACCCAGTACTTC
D gene: -; J gene: TRBJ1-1; V gene: TRBV11-3; CDR3 protein: CASSFTGGTEAFF; CDR3 DNA: TGTGCCAGCAGTTTTACGGGGGGTACTGAAGCTTTCTTT
D gene: TRBD2; J gene: TRBJ2-1; V gene: TRBV5-1; CDR3 protein: CASSLTLAENEQFF; CDR3 DNA: TGCGCCAGCAGCTTGACACTAGCGGAAAATGAGCAGTTCTTC
D gene: -; J gene: TRBJ2-1; V gene: TRBV5-1; CDR3 protein: CASSLVGRGTYNEQFF; CDR3 DNA: TGCGCCAGCAGCTTGGTAGGTAGGGGAACTTACAATGAGCAGTTCTTC
D gene: -; J gene: TRBJ2-3; V gene: TRBV4-2; CDR3 protein: CASSTTRSTTQYF; CDR3 DNA: TGTGCCAGCAGCACGACTAGATCAACTACGCAGTATTTT
D gene: -; J gene: TRBJ1-2; V gene: TRBV14; CDR3 protein: CASSLRTRADGYTF; CDR3 DNA: TGTGCCAGCAGCCTAAGGACCAGGGCAGACGGCTACACCTTC
D gene: -; J gene: TRBJ1-2; V gene: TRBV4-2; CDR3 protein: CASSQDLTGYGYTF; CDR3 DNA: TGTGCCAGCAGCCAAGATCTCACAGGGTATGGCTACACCTTC
D gene: -; J gene: TRBJ1-1; V gene: TRBV20-1; CDR3 protein: CSAIMNTEAFF; CDR3 DNA: TGCAGTGCTATCATGAACACTGAAGCTTTCTTT
D gene: -; J gene: TRBJ2-3; V gene: TRBV4-1; CDR3 protein: CASTQGGGPEDTQYF; CDR3 DNA: TGCGCCAGCACCCAAGGGGGGGGGCCCGAAGATACGCAGTATTTT
D gene: -; J gene: TRBJ1-2; V gene: TRBV7-2; CDR3 protein: CASSQSGYGYTF; CDR3 DNA: TGTGCCAGCAGCCAATCGGGGTATGGCTACACCTTC
D gene: -; J gene: TRBJ1-4; V gene: TRBV7-6; CDR3 protein: CASSLETRGEKLFF; CDR3 DNA: TGTGCCAGCAGCTTAGAAACACGAGGCGAAAAACTGTTTTTT
D gene: TRBD1; J gene: TRBJ2-7; V gene: TRBV29-1; CDR3 protein: CSVGQGVPYEQYF; CDR3 DNA: TGCAGCGTTGGCCAGGGGGTCCCCTACGAGCAGTACTTC
D gene: -; J gene: TRBJ1-1; V gene: TRBV7-9; CDR3 protein: CASSLPGDTEAFF; CDR3 DNA: TGTGCCAGCAGCCTTCCCGGGGACACTGAAGCTTTCTTT
D gene: TRBD1; J gene: TRBJ2-1; V gene: TRBV5-1; CDR3 protein: CASRAGTGSNNEQFF; CDR3 DNA: TGCGCCAGCAGAGCAGGGACAGGGAGCAACAATGAGCAGTTCTTC
D gene: -; J gene: TRBJ2-7; V gene: TRBV7-2; CDR3 protein: CASSSQVYEQYF; CDR3 DNA: TGTGCCAGCAGTTCCCAGGTTTACGAGCAGTACTTC
D gene: TRBD2; J gene: TRBJ2-4; V gene: TRBV25-1; CDR3 protein: CASSPLGLAGGNHF; CDR3 DNA: TGTGCCAGCAGTCCTCTGGGACTAGCGGGGGGGAATCACTTC
D gene: -; J gene: TRBJ2-7; V gene: TRBV2; CDR3 protein: CASSGEGEQYF; CDR3 DNA: TGTGCCAGCAGTGGTGAGGGTGAGCAGTACTTC
D gene: TRBD1; J gene: TRBJ2-5; V gene: TRBV5-1; CDR3 protein: CASSLGGQGGAETQYF; CDR3 DNA: TGCGCCAGCAGCTTGGGGGGACAGGGAGGGGCCGAGACCCAGTACTTC
D gene: TRBD1; J gene: TRBJ2-7; V gene: TRBV15; CDR3 protein: CATSTRSRGPSYEQYF; CDR3 DNA: TGTGCCACCAGCACCCGGAGTAGGGGGCCCTCCTACGAGCAGTACTTC
D gene: TRBD1; J gene: TRBJ2-5; V gene: TRBV19; CDR3 protein: CASSSEGALETQYF; CDR3 DNA: TGTGCCAGTAGTAGCGAGGGGGCGCTTGAGACCCAGTACTTC
D gene: TRBD2; J gene: TRBJ2-1; V gene: TRBV5-4; CDR3 protein: CASSGRLAGFFNEQFF; CDR3 DNA: TGTGCCAGCAGCGGGCGACTAGCGGGGTTCTTTAATGAGCAGTTCTTC
D gene: TRBD2; J gene: TRBJ2-1; V gene: TRBV5-1; CDR3 protein: CASSSLAGTWGEQFF; CDR3 DNA: TGCGCCAGCAGCTCCCTAGCGGGGACCTGGGGTGAGCAGTTCTTC
D gene: TRBD1; J gene: TRBJ1-3; V gene: TRBV7-7; CDR3 protein: CASSSQGANSSGNTIYF; CDR3 DNA: TGTGCCAGCAGCTCACAGGGGGCTAATTCCTCTGGAAACACCATATATTTT
D gene: -; J gene: TRBJ2-6; V gene: TRBV28; CDR3 protein: CASSTPGANVLTF; CDR3 DNA: TGTGCCAGCAGTACACCAGGGGCCAACGTCCTGACTTTC
D gene: TRBD1; J gene: TRBJ1-2; V gene: TRBV5-1; CDR3 protein: CASSSLTGPPYGYTF; CDR3 DNA: TGCGCCAGCAGCTCCTTGACAGGGCCCCCCTATGGCTACACCTTC
D gene: -; J gene: TRBJ2-5; V gene: TRBV7-2; CDR3 protein: CASRERQGDETQYF; CDR3 DNA: TGTGCCAGCAGGGAAAGGCAGGGCGACGAGACCCAGTACTTC
D gene: -; J gene: TRBJ2-3; V gene: TRBV6-4; CDR3 protein: CASSEGGGTDTQYF; CDR3 DNA: TGTGCCAGCAGTGAAGGGGGAGGCACAGATACGCAGTATTTT
D gene: TRBD1; J gene: TRBJ2-7; V gene: TRBV6-1; CDR3 protein: CASRASRDRGHEQYF; CDR3 DNA: TGTGCCAGCAGGGCAAGTCGGGACAGGGGCCACGAGCAGTACTTC
D gene: TRBD2; J gene: TRBJ2-3; V gene: TRBV6-5; CDR3 protein: CASSYLAIAGADTQYF; CDR3 DNA: TGTGCCAGCAGTTACTTGGCGATAGCGGGGGCAGATACGCAGTATTTT
D gene: TRBD1; J gene: TRBJ2-3; V gene: TRBV6-1; CDR3 protein: CATRATGGSVDTQYF; CDR3 DNA: TGTGCCACCCGGGCGACAGGGGGTAGCGTGGATACGCAGTATTTT
D gene: -; J gene: TRBJ2-5; V gene: TRBV7-9; CDR3 protein: CASSPETKTQYF; CDR3 DNA: TGTGCCAGCAGCCCGGAGACGAAGACCCAGTACTTC
D gene: -; J gene: TRBJ2-7; V gene: TRBV11-2; CDR3 protein: CASSLGGQPSEEQYF; CDR3 DNA: TGTGCCAGCAGCTTAGGCGGCCAGCCCTCTGAGGAGCAGTACTTC
D gene: -; J gene: TRBJ2-1; V gene: TRBV5-1; CDR3 protein: CASSLTVLPTYNEQFF; CDR3 DNA: TGCGCCAGCAGCTTGACAGTCCTCCCAACCTACAATGAGCAGTTCTTC
D gene: TRBD2; J gene: TRBJ2-3; V gene: TRBV7-2; CDR3 protein: CASSLVGGGTDTQYF; CDR3 DNA: TGTGCCAGCAGCTTAGTGGGGGGGGGCACAGATACGCAGTATTTT
D gene: -; J gene: TRBJ1-1; V gene: TRBV4-1; CDR3 protein: CASSQDISNTEAFF; CDR3 DNA: TGCGCCAGCAGCCAAGATATCTCGAACACTGAAGCTTTCTTT
D gene: TRBD1; J gene: TRBJ2-7; V gene: TRBV11-2; CDR3 protein: CASSLLGTGGEQYF; CDR3 DNA: TGTGCCAGCAGCTTACTTGGGACAGGGGGCGAGCAGTACTTC
D gene: TRBD2; J gene: TRBJ2-1; V gene: TRBV4-1; CDR3 protein: CASSQPTSGHNEQFF; CDR3 DNA: TGCGCCAGCAGCCAACCCACTAGCGGACACAATGAGCAGTTCTTC